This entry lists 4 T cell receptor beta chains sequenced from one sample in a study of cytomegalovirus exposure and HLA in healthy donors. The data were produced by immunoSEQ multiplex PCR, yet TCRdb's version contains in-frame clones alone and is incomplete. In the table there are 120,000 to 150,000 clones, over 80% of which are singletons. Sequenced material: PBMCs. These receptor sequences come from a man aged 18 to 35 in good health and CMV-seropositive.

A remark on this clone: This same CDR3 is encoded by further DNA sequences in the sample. CDR3: CASSLTGGNTEAFF. In nucleotides, the CDR3 is TGTGCCAGCAGTTTAACAGGCGGGAACACTGAAGCTTTCTTT. The rearrangement joins TRBV27 to TRBJ1-1, with D tentatively TRBD1 (5 bases). V was trimmed by 2 bases and J by 1 base, leaving 8 bases between them. Germline-derived CDR1 and CDR2 are MNHEY and SMNVEV (reference sequence). This CDR3 has 14 residues.

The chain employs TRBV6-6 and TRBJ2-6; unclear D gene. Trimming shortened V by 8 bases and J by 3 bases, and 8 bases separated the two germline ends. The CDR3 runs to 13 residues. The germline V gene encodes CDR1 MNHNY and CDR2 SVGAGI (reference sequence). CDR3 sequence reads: CASHPGGANVLTF. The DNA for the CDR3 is TGTGCCAGCCACCCGGGTGGGGCCAACGTCCTGACTTTC.

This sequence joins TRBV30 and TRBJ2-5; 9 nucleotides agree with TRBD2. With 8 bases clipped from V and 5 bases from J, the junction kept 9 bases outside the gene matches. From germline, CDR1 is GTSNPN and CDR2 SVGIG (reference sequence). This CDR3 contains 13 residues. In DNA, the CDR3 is TGTGCCCGCCGGCTAGCGGGGTCTGAGACCCAGTACTTC. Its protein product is CARRLAGSETQYF. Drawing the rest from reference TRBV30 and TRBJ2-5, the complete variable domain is SQTIHQWPATLVQPVGSPLSLECTVEGTSNPNLYWYRQAAGRGLQLLFYSVGIGQISSEVPQNLSASRPQDRQFILSSKKLLLSDSGFYLCARRLAGSETQYFGPGTRLLVL.

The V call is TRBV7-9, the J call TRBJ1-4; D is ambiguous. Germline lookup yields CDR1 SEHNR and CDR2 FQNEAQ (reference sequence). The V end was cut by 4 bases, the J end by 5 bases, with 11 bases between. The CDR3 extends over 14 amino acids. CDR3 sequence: CASSYRTGNEKLFF. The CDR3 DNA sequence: TGTGCCAGCAGCTACCGGACTGGGAATGAAAAACTGTTTTTT.